This record concerns one TCR beta chain sequence. Its target is not known. Researchers made TCR beta libraries by using iRepertoire HTBI primers and running Arm-PCR on CDR3 regions. Authors' data handling: From all samples, identification returned 12 to 15 TRBJ and roughly 65 TRBV segments. TCRdb re-analysed the multiplex PCR reads in MiXCR, keeping a single row per CDR3 protein. The V and J calls were determined by TCRdb, not by the authors. The table has under 500,000 distinct CDR3 sequences, under 25% seen once. The junction had 9 bases not matched to a gene; V was cut back by 7 bases and J by 5 bases. The CDR3 contains 15 residues. CDR1 SNHLY and CDR2 FYNNEI come from the germline V gene. As to time point: persistent/refractory GD, antithyroid drugs over 5 years with positive TRAb. Scientists built the TCR library using RNA that was extracted from PBMCs. Staff drew around 10 milliliters of peripheral blood into EDTA tubes.

This entry is derived from a study of regulatory T cells in long-lasting Graves disease. Study-wide results and limits: Persistent Graves' patients showed a TCR diversity that was lower than that of newly diagnosed ones. Among samples with persistent disease, TRBV28, TRBJ1-2 and TRBJ2-5 were favored.

The TCR was taken from a female donor with Graves disease. The chain combines TRBV2 with TRBJ2-1, with 9 bases that match TRBD1. Sequenced material: peripheral blood mononuclear cells (PBMCs), taken when the disease was refractory, from a patient treated with antithyroid drugs. CDR3: CASTAGQGGDNEQFF. The CDR3 DNA is TGTGCCAGCACCGCGGGACAGGGCGGCGACAATGAGCAGTTCTTC.